This T cell receptor beta chain is from a study of human T cells and chemical hapten exposure. Study information: Skin on the upper inner arm, roughly 2 cm by roughly 2 cm in size, was sensitized with 2% DPC.

Time point defined: patch test 3, about 24 weeks after DPC sensitization. Sample treatment: therapeutic diphenylcyclopropenone sensitization with weekly scalp DPC. Study-wide results and limits: Sensitization with DPC brought no change to TCRs above 1 in 1000 in frequency.

This clonotype was counted many times. What it recognizes is unknown. Per the germline V gene, CDR1 is LGHNT and CDR2 is FRNRAP. This CDR3 contains 15 residues. V dropped 2 bases and J dropped 6 bases, with 16 bases sitting between them. Individual cDNA molecules each carried unique molecular identifiers attached by the library. Source study methods: Sampled TCR counts reached a median of roughly 100,000 per sample, with values ranging from roughly 23,224 to 700,000. TCRdb re-called the RACE reads with MiXCR, one entry per CDR3 protein. V and J calls and clone size were set by TCRdb, not the authors. The data contain 95,000 to 150,000 distinct CDR3 sequences, approximately 10% of them seen just once; the ten biggest clones take up approximately 2.5%.

Sequencing used whole blood, obtained in connection with sensitization to the hapten diphenylcyclopropenone (DPC). The V and J genes are TRBV12-5 and TRBJ1-2; unclear D gene. The clonotype was recovered from a woman in her 50s with alopecia areata. Some clones in this sample may be carry-over from other donors' samples. The CDR3 spells CASGLPGIPEHGYTF. CDR3 nucleotide sequence: TGTGCTAGTGGTTTGCCCGGGATCCCTGAGCATGGCTACACCTTC.